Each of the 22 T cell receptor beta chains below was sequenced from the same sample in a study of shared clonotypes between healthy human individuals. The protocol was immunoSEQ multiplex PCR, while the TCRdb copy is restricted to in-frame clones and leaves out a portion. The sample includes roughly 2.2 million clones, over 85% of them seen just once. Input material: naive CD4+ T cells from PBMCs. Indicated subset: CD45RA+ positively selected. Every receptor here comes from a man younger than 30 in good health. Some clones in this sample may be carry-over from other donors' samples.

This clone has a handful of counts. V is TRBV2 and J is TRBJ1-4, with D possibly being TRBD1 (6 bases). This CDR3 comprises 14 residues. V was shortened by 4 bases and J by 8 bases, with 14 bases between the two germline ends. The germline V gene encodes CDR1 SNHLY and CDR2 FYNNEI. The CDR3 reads CASSGETGNEKLFF. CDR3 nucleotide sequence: TGTGCCAGCAGTGGGGAGACAGGAAACGAAAAACTGTTTTTT.

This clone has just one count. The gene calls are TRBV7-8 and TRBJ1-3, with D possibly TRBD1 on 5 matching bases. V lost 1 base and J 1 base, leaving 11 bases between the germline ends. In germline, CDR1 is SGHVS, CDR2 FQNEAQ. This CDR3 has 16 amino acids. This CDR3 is CASSLDRGMSGNTIYF. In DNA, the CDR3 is TGTGCCAGCAGCTTAGATCGGGGGATGTCTGGAAACACCATATATTTT.

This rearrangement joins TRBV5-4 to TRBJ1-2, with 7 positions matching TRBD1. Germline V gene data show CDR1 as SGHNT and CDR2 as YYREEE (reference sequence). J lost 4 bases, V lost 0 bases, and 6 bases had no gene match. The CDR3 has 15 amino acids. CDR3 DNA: TGTGCCAGCAGCTTGGGTTCCACAGGGGTCTATGGCTACACCTTC. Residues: CASSLGSTGVYGYTF. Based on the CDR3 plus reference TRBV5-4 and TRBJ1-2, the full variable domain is ETGVTQSPTHLIKTRGQQVTLRCSSQSGHNTVSWYQQALGQGPQFIFQYYREEENGRGNFPPRFSGLQFPNYSSELNVNALELDDSALYLCASSLGSTGVYGYTFGSGTRLTVV.

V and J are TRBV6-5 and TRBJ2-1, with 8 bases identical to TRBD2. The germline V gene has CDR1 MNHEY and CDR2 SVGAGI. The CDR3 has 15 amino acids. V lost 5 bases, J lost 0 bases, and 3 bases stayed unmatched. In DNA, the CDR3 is TGTGCCAGCAGTGCCGGGACTAGCTCCTACAATGAGCAGTTCTTC. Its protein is CASSAGTSSYNEQFF.

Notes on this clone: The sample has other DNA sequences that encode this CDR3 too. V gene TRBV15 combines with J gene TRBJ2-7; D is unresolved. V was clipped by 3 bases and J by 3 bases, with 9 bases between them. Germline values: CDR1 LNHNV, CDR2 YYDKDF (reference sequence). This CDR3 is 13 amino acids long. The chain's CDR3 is CATSRGLVYEQYF. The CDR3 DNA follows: TGTGCCACCAGCAGGGGGTTAGTCTACGAGCAGTACTTC.

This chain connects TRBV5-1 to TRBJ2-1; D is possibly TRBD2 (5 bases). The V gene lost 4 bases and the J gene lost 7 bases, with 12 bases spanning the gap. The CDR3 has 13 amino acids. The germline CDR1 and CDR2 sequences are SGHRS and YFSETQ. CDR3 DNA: TGCGCCAGCAGCCATGGGAGTGTGAATGAGCAGTTCTTC. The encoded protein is CASSHGSVNEQFF.

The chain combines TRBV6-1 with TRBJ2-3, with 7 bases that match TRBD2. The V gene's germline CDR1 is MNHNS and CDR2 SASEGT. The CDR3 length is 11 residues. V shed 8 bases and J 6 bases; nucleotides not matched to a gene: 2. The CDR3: CASGTTDTQYF. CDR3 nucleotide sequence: TGTGCCAGCGGGACTACCGATACGCAGTATTTT.

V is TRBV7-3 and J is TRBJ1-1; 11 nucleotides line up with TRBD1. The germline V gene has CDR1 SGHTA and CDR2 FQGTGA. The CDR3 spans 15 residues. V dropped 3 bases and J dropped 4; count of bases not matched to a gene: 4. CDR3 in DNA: TGTGCCAGCAGCTTCTCCGGGACAGGGGGCACTGAAGCTTTCTTT. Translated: CASSFSGTGGTEAFF.

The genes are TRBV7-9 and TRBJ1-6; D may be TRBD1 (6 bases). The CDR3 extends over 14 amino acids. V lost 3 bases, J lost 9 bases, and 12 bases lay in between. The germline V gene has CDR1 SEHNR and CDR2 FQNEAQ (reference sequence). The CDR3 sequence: CASSLGHSSSPLHF. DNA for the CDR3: TGTGCCAGCAGCTTGGGACACAGTAGTTCACCCCTCCACTTT.

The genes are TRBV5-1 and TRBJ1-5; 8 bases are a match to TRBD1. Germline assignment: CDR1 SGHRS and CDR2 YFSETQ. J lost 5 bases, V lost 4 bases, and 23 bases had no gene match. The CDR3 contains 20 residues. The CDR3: CASSTKTGTGTRLGDQPQHF. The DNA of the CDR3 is TGCGCCAGCAGCACAAAAACCGGGACAGGAACACGTCTGGGGGATCAGCCCCAGCATTTT.

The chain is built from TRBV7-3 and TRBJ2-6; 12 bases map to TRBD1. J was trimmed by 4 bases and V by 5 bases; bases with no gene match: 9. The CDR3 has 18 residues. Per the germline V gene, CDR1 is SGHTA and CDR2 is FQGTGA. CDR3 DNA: TGTGCCAGCAGCCTCGCGGGACAGGGGGCGCGAGGGGCCAACGTCCTGACTTTC. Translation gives CASSLAGQGARGANVLTF.

The CDR3 protein is CASSAGLADNEQFF. CDR3 sequence (DNA): TGTGCCAGCAGCGCAGGGTTGGCGGACAATGAGCAGTTCTTC. V gene TRBV7-8 combines with J gene TRBJ2-1, with a possible D match to TRBD1 (5 bases). Trimming removed 5 bases from V and 5 bases from J, with 13 bases in between. Germline V lookup: CDR1 SGHVS, CDR2 FQNEAQ. This CDR3 has 14 residues.

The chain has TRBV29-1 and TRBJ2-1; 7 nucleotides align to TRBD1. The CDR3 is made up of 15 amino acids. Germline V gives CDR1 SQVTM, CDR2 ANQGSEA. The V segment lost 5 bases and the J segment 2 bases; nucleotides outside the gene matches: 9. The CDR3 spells CSVLGTDRTYNEQFF. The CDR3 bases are TGCAGCGTTTTAGGGACAGATAGAACCTACAATGAGCAGTTCTTC.

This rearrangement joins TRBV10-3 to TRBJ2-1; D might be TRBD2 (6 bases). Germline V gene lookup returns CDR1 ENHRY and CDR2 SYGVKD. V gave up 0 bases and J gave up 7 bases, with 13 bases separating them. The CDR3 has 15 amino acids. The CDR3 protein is CAISESPGVRNEQFF. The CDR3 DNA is TGTGCCATCAGTGAGTCTCCGGGAGTAAGGAATGAGCAGTTCTTC.

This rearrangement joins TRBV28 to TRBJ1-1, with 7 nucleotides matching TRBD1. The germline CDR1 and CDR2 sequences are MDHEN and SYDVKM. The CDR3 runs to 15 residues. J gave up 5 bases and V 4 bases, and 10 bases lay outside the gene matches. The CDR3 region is CASSSGGSMVTEAFF. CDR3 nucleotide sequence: TGTGCCAGCAGTTCAGGGGGTAGTATGGTGACTGAAGCTTTCTTT.

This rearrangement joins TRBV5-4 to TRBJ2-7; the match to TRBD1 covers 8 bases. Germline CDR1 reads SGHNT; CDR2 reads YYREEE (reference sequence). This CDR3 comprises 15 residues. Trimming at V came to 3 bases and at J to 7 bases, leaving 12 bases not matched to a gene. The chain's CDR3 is CASSSLPQGAEEQYF. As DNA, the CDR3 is TGTGCCAGCAGCTCGCTCCCCCAGGGGGCGGAGGAGCAGTACTTC.

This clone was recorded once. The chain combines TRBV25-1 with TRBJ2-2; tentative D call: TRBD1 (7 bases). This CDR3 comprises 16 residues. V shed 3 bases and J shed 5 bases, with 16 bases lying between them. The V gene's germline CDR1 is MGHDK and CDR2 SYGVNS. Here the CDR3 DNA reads TGTGCCAGCAGTGACCCCGGAGGGGGCGGGACCGGGGAGCTGTTTTTT. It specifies CASSDPGGGGTGELFF.

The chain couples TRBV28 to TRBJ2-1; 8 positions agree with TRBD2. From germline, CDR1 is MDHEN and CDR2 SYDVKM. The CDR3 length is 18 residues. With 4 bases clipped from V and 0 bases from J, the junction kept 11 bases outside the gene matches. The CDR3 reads CASSSKNTGGSSYNEQFF. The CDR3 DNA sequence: TGTGCCAGCAGTTCCAAAAATACGGGAGGGAGCTCCTACAATGAGCAGTTCTTC.

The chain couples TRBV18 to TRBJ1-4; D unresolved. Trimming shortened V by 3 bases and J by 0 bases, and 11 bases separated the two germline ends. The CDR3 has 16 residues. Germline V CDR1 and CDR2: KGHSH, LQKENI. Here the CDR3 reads CASSPQQLATNEKLFF. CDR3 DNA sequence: TGTGCCAGCTCACCCCAGCAACTGGCAACTAATGAAAAACTGTTTTTT. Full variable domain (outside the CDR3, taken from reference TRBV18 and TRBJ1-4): NAGVMQNPRHLVRRRGQEARLRCSPMKGHSHVYWYRQLPEEGLKFMVYLQKENIIDESGMPKERFSAEFPKEGPSILRIQQVVRGDSAAYFCASSPQQLATNEKLFFGSGTQLSVL.

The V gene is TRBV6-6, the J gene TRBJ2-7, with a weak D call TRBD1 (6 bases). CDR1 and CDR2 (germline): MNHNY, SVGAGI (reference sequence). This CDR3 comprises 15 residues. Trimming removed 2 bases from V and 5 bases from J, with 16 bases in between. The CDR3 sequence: CASSYPQGTVDEQYF. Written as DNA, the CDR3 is TGTGCCAGCAGTTACCCTCAGGGGACGGTCGACGAGCAGTACTTC.

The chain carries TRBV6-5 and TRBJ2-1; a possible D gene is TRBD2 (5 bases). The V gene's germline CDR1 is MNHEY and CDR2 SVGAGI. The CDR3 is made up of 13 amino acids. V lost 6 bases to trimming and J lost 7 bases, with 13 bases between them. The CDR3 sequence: CASRGMSGNEQFF. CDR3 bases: TGTGCCAGCAGGGGGATGTCGGGGAATGAGCAGTTCTTC.

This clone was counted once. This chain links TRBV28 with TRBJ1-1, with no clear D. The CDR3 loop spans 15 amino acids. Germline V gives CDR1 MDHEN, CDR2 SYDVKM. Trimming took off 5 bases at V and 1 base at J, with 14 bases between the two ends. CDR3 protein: CASSPSALGNTEAFF. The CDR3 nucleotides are TGTGCCAGCAGTCCCTCCGCGCTCGGGAACACTGAAGCTTTCTTT.